Below, 12 T cell receptor beta chains from the same sample are listed, as sequenced in a study of Graves' ophthalmopathy and Graves' hyperthyroidism. From RNA, the CDR3 regions of TCR beta chains were amplified and sequenced. Second-round multiplex PCR followed a first-round RT-PCR using HTBI primers. TCRdb redid the calling of the multiplex PCR reads with MiXCR, one entry per CDR3 protein. The repertoire holds hundreds of thousands of distinct CDR3 sequences, with 20% to 25% as singletons. Sample: peripheral blood. Every receptor here comes from a woman aged 18-29 years with stable Graves' hyperthyroidism.

The rearrangement links TRBV3-1 to TRBJ2-2; a weak D match, TRBD1 (6 bases). Germline CDR1 is LGHDT and CDR2 is YNNKEL (reference sequence). The CDR3 is 16 amino acids. Trimming left V 1 base short and J 7 bases short, with 16 bases between. CDR3 sequence (DNA): TGTGCCAGCAGCCAAGTGTGGGGGCAAAGAGGCGGGGAGCTGTTTTTT. This codes for CASSQVWGQRGGELFF.

This clonotype was detected many times. With a much larger clone just one base away, this may be a read error. The chain uses TRBV6-2 or TRBV6-3 and TRBJ1-5; TRBD1 matches 9 bases. With V trimmed by 2 bases and J by 6 bases, 5 bases remained unmatched. Germline V CDR1 and CDR2: MNHEY, SVGEGT. The CDR3 runs 15 residues. CDR3 amino acids: CASSYPQTGGQPQHF. The CDR3 nucleotides read TGTGCCAGCAGTTACCCGCAGACAGGGGGTCAGCCCCAGCATTTT.

V and J are TRBV4-1 and TRBJ1-5, with D hard to call. The CDR3 is made up of 13 amino acids. Deletions cut 1 base from V and 1 base from J, with 2 bases between. Germline V gene data show CDR1 as MGHRA and CDR2 as YSYEKL. CDR3 DNA sequence: TGCGCCAGCAGCCAAGCCAGCAATCAGCCCCAGCATTTT. Protein: CASSQASNQPQHF.

The rearrangement joins TRBV6-5 to TRBJ1-1; D is unclear. Trimming stripped 1 base from V and 7 bases from J, with 4 bases between. CDR3 length: 11 amino acids. Germline V gene data show CDR1 as MNHEY and CDR2 as SVGAGI. This CDR3 reads CASSYLGEAFF. CDR3 sequence (DNA): TGTGCCAGCAGTTACTTGGGTGAAGCTTTCTTT.

The chain couples TRBV6-1 to TRBJ2-5; 9 bases are a match to TRBD1. This CDR3 is built from 15 residues. V lost 4 bases and J lost 4; bases outside the gene matches: 7. Per the germline V gene, CDR1 is MNHNS and CDR2 is SASEGT. CDR3 nucleotides: TGTGCCAGCAGTGCGCCGGGACAGGGAAGAGAGACCCAGTACTTC. This encodes CASSAPGQGRETQYF.

There are many counts of this clonotype. The chain recombines TRBV20-1 with TRBJ2-2, with D possibly matching TRBD2 (6 bases). CDR1 DFQATT and CDR2 SNEGSKA come from the germline V gene (reference sequence). V gave up 3 bases and J gave up 1 base, with 9 bases separating them. This CDR3 is 14 amino acids long. CDR3 protein: CSASPGLNTGELFF. In DNA, the CDR3 is TGCAGTGCTAGCCCGGGACTGAACACCGGGGAGCTGTTTTTT.

This clonotype was recorded many times. This chain joins TRBV27 and TRBJ2-7; TRBD1 aligns across 12 bases. Germline assignment: CDR1 MNHEY and CDR2 SMNVEV (reference sequence). The length of the CDR3 is 12 residues. Unmatched junction bases numbered 1, after V lost 6 bases and J lost 7 bases. CDR3 sequence (DNA): TGTGCCAGCAGGGGACAGGGGGCAGAGCAGTACTTC. This codes for CASRGQGAEQYF.

Worth noting for this clonotype: A much larger clone lies one base from this, so it may be a read error. As the CDR3 is not closed by the conserved phenylalanine or tryptophan, this likely results from a read error. The chain uses TRBV7-2 and TRBJ1-2, with D uncertain. V was shortened by 3 bases and J by 8 bases, with 13 bases between the two germline ends. The V gene's germline CDR1 is SGHTA and CDR2 FQGNSA. The CDR3 loop spans 13 amino acids. The CDR3 nucleotides read TGTGCCAGCAGCTTGTCTGTCCCGGGGGGCTACACCTCC. Translated, it gives CASSLSVPGGYTS.

This clonotype was recorded many times. The V and J genes are TRBV7-2 and TRBJ1-1, with unresolved D. This CDR3 has 15 residues. V shed 0 bases and J shed 2 bases, with 10 bases lying between them. The germline CDR1 and CDR2 sequences are SGHTA and FQGNSA. The CDR3: CASSLASGRNTEAFF. The CDR3 bases are TGTGCCAGCAGCTTAGCTTCGGGGAGAAACACTGAAGCTTTCTTT.

This clonotype occurred many times. The chain couples TRBV25-1 to TRBJ2-7; D is unclear. The CDR3 runs to 13 residues. Germline V gives CDR1 MGHDK, CDR2 SYGVNS. The ends were cut back, 6 bases at V and 2 bases at J, with 11 bases in the middle. CDR3 in amino acids: CASRGITPYEQYF. For the CDR3, the DNA is TGTGCCAGCAGGGGGATAACTCCCTACGAGCAGTACTTC.

Many counts were recorded for this clonotype. This chain uses TRBV10-3 with TRBJ2-7; TRBD2 aligns across 13 bases. The CDR3 covers 13 residues. Looked up from germline, CDR1 is ENHRY and CDR2 is SYGVKD. Trimming cost V 7 bases and J 7 bases; bases outside gene matches: 4. CDR3 sequence (DNA): TGTGCCATCAAAGGACTAGCGGGAGTTGAGCAGTACTTC. Residues: CAIKGLAGVEQYF.

The chain is built from TRBV27 and TRBJ1-1, with no clear D. The CDR3 has 14 amino acids. In germline, CDR1 is MNHEY, CDR2 SMNVEV (reference sequence). V gave up 2 bases and J gave up 4 bases, with 11 bases separating them. CDR3 in amino acids: CASSLLQTSTEAFF. The CDR3 nucleotides read TGTGCCAGCAGTTTACTACAGACCTCCACTGAAGCTTTCTTT.